Below are 27 T cell receptor beta chains sequenced from a single sample in a study of T-cell memory formation after mild COVID-19. TCRdb re-called the 5' RACE reads with MiXCR, one entry per CDR3 protein. The table lists under 700,000 distinct CDR3 sequences, roughly 22% of them singletons. Sequencing was carried out using PBMCs or a T cell subset sorted from them (not recorded which). These TCRs come from an adult woman who had mild COVID-19 (a few samples of this study predate the infection). Cell type and time point are not known.

J is TRBJ2-2 and V is TRBV5-1; perhaps TRBD1 as D (5 bases). Looked up from germline, CDR1 is SGHRS and CDR2 is YFSETQ. Trimming left V 0 bases short and J 2 bases short, with 11 bases between. The CDR3 spans 16 residues. The CDR3 coding sequence is TGCGCCAGCAGCTTGGGACAGAAAATAAACACCGGGGAGCTGTTTTTT. Translation: CASSLGQKINTGELFF. The complete variable domain, with remaining parts taken from reference TRBV5-1 and TRBJ2-2, reads KAGVTQTPRYLIKTRGQQVTLSCSPISGHRSVSWYQQTPGQGLQFLFEYFSETQRNKGNFPGRFSGRQFSNSRSEMNVSTLELGDSALYLCASSLGQKINTGELFFGEGSRLTVL.

At least ten counts were recorded for this clonotype. This rearrangement joins TRBV3-1 to TRBJ2-7; 13 bases are a match to TRBD2. Germline lookup yields CDR1 LGHDT and CDR2 YNNKEL (reference sequence). The V segment lost 0 bases and the J segment 8 bases; nucleotides outside the gene matches: 7. The CDR3 is 16 amino acids. CDR3 in amino acids: CASSQDRKLAGGQQYF. DNA of the CDR3: TGTGCCAGCAGCCAAGATCGTAAACTAGCGGGGGGGCAGCAGTACTTC.

The chain couples TRBV19 to TRBJ1-1; possibly TRBD1 for D (5 bases). Trimming removed 5 bases at V and 5 bases at J, with 18 bases between. Germline CDR1 and CDR2: LNHDA and SQIVND (reference sequence). The CDR3 is made up of 15 amino acids. The CDR3: CASSSSTASGTEAFF. CDR3 DNA sequence: TGTGCCAGTAGTTCCTCGACAGCTTCGGGGACTGAAGCTTTCTTT.

The gene calls are TRBV10-3 and TRBJ1-2; no firm D call. Germline lookup yields CDR1 ENHRY and CDR2 SYGVKD. V shed 0 bases and J shed 4 bases, with 6 bases lying between them. The CDR3 is 13 amino acids. CDR3 sequence: CAISESVGYGYTF. CDR3 bases: TGTGCCATCAGTGAGTCGGTGGGCTATGGCTACACCTTC.

This clonotype was counted a few times. V is TRBV6-5 and J is TRBJ2-7; 9 nucleotides match TRBD1. This CDR3 is built from 13 residues. Germline V lookup: CDR1 MNHEY, CDR2 SVGAGI. J lost 4 bases, V lost 11 bases, and 9 bases had no gene match. CDR3 coding DNA: TGTGCCGCTGAGGGACAGGGAGGTTACGAGCAGTACTTC. It is translated as CAAEGQGGYEQYF.

This chain joins TRBV5-1 and TRBJ1-3; no reliable D call. V was pared by 4 bases and J by 0 bases, with 14 bases between. CDR1 SGHRS and CDR2 YFSETQ come from the germline V gene. This CDR3 comprises 16 residues. Here the CDR3 DNA reads TGCGCCAGCAGCATGGTAACGGAGAGCTCTGGAAACACCATATATTTT. The encoded protein is CASSMVTESSGNTIYF.

CDR3 DNA sequence: TGCGCCAGCAGCTCCCTGGGACAGTCCACCGGGGAGCTGTTTTTT. It yields the protein CASSSLGQSTGELFF. The J gene is TRBJ2-2, the V gene TRBV5-1; 7 positions agree with TRBD1. Germline V gene sequence: CDR1 SGHRS, CDR2 YFSETQ. The V and J ends lost 3 bases and 4 bases, in that order; junction bases with no gene match: 6. The CDR3 has 15 amino acids. Based on the CDR3 plus reference TRBV5-1 and TRBJ2-2, the full variable domain is KAGVTQTPRYLIKTRGQQVTLSCSPISGHRSVSWYQQTPGQGLQFLFEYFSETQRNKGNFPGRFSGRQFSNSRSEMNVSTLELGDSALYLCASSSLGQSTGELFFGEGSRLTVL.

The rearrangement links TRBV10-3 to TRBJ2-7; D not resolved. The CDR3 loop spans 12 amino acids. V was clipped by 8 bases and J by 0 bases, with 8 bases between them. Germline CDR1 is ENHRY and CDR2 is SYGVKD. For the CDR3, the DNA is TGTGCCATCGCAGCAGGCTCCTACGAGCAGTACTTC. The encoded protein is CAIAAGSYEQYF.

This chain joins TRBV7-9 and TRBJ2-7; D could derive from TRBD1 or TRBD2 (5 bases each). With 5 bases removed from V and 7 bases from J, the gap between germline ends came to 18 bases. The CDR3 covers 14 residues. Germline V gene lookup returns CDR1 SEHNR and CDR2 FQNEAQ (reference sequence). Here the CDR3 reads CASSISPGPKEQYF. The CDR3 coding sequence is TGTGCCAGCAGCATATCTCCGGGGCCGAAAGAGCAGTACTTC.

The chain employs TRBV7-9 and TRBJ2-7, with 10 bases lining up with TRBD2. This CDR3 has 14 residues. Germline V gene lookup returns CDR1 SEHNR and CDR2 FQNEAQ (reference sequence). V was clipped by 4 bases and J by 4 bases; unmatched bases: 4. The CDR3 protein is CASSSTSGKYEQYF. Written as DNA, the CDR3 is TGTGCCAGCAGCTCTACTAGCGGGAAATACGAGCAGTACTTC.

The V call is TRBV29-1, the J call TRBJ2-3; possibly TRBD2 for D (6 bases). Trimming shortened V by 7 bases and J by 5 bases, and 13 bases separated the two germline ends. Germline CDR1 is SQVTM and CDR2 is ANQGSEA. The CDR3 sequence is 12 residues long. DNA of the CDR3: TGCAGCGGGGGGGTTAGCGAAGATACGCAGTATTTT. It yields the protein CSGGVSEDTQYF.

The V call is TRBV7-2, the J call TRBJ2-3; no definite D call. In germline, CDR1 is SGHTA, CDR2 FQGNSA. The CDR3 runs 15 residues. V gave up 3 bases and J gave up 0 bases, with 10 bases separating them. The CDR3 DNA follows: TGTGCCAGCAGCTTGCGTATCTCTAGCACAGATACGCAGTATTTT. It encodes CASSLRISSTDTQYF.

This chain uses TRBV2 with TRBJ2-5, with 11 positions matching TRBD1. This CDR3 has 14 residues. CDR1 and CDR2 (germline): SNHLY, FYNNEI. The ends lost 5 bases at V and 5 bases at J; junction bases unmatched: 4. In DNA form, the CDR3 reads TGTGCCAGCAGTCGGGACAGGGGGATGGAGACCCAGTACTTC. Encoded protein: CASSRDRGMETQYF.

The rearrangement links TRBV7-8 to TRBJ1-5; D call uncertain. From germline, CDR1 is SGHVS and CDR2 FQNEAQ. This CDR3 has 15 amino acids. Trimming took off 0 bases at V and 2 bases at J, with 8 bases between the two ends. The CDR3 protein is CASSLALAGNQPQHF. CDR3 bases: TGTGCCAGCAGCTTAGCGTTAGCAGGCAATCAGCCCCAGCATTTT.

DNA for the CDR3: TGCGCCAGCAGCTTGGAGGGGGTTCGATACGGAAACACCATATATTTT. As protein: CASSLEGVRYGNTIYF. The chain joins TRBV5-1 to TRBJ1-3; perhaps TRBD1 as D (6 bases). The CDR3 is 16 residues long. V was clipped by 0 bases and J by 4 bases, with 14 bases between them. The germline V gene encodes CDR1 SGHRS and CDR2 YFSETQ.

The J gene is TRBJ2-3, the V gene TRBV20-1; 10 nucleotides agree with TRBD2. This CDR3 is built from 16 residues. V shed 0 bases and J 3 bases; nucleotides not matched to a gene: 6. Looked up from germline, CDR1 is DFQATT and CDR2 is SNEGSKA (reference sequence). CDR3 sequence (DNA): TGCAGTGCTAGAGATTTGGCTAGCGGGAGAACAGATACGCAGTATTTT. Encoded protein: CSARDLASGRTDTQYF.

The CDR3 protein is CASSPAGRALNTEAFF. CDR3 nucleotide sequence: TGTGCCAGCAGCCCAGCCGGTCGTGCCCTGAACACTGAAGCTTTCTTT. The V call is TRBV7-9, the J call TRBJ1-1, with unresolved D. The CDR3 covers 16 residues. V shed 5 bases and J shed 0 bases, with 16 bases lying between them. Germline CDR1 and CDR2: SEHNR and FQNEAQ (reference sequence).

This clonotype was seen a handful of times. The chain is built from TRBV7-2 and TRBJ2-7; 7 nucleotides match TRBD1. The CDR3 sequence is 13 residues long. Germline V gene lookup returns CDR1 SGHTA and CDR2 FQGNSA. The V gene end was trimmed by 5 bases and the J gene end by 2 bases; junction bases not matched to a gene: 3. CDR3 DNA: TGTGCCAGCAGCCGGGACAGACCCTACGAGCAGTACTTC. Amino acids: CASSRDRPYEQYF. Together with reference TRBV7-2 and TRBJ2-7, the CDR3 gives the full variable domain: GAGVSQSPSNKVTEKGKDVELRCDPISGHTALYWYRQSLGQGLEFLIYFQGNSAPDKSGLPSDRFSAERTGGSVSTLTIQRTQQEDSAVYLCASSRDRPYEQYFGPGTRLTVT.

The chain has TRBV25-1 and TRBJ1-1; no definite D call. The V gene's germline CDR1 is MGHDK and CDR2 SYGVNS. Deletions cut 2 bases from V and 6 bases from J, with 7 bases between. The CDR3 runs to 12 residues. CDR3: CASSEGGPEAFF. The DNA of the CDR3 is TGTGCCAGCAGTGAAGGAGGTCCTGAAGCTTTCTTT.

This clonotype was observed many times. This chain uses TRBV14 with TRBJ2-7, with 7 bases that match TRBD1. With V trimmed by 0 bases and J by 2 bases, 7 bases remained unmatched. This CDR3 has 16 amino acids. Germline CDR1 is SGHDN and CDR2 is FVKESK. The CDR3 region has the DNA TGTGCCAGCAGCCAAGATCCCCGACAGGGAACCTACGAGCAGTACTTC. The encoded protein is CASSQDPRQGTYEQYF.

The rearrangement joins TRBV20-1 to TRBJ1-2, with a possible D match to TRBD1 (6 bases). CDR3 size: 17 residues. V was cut by 0 bases and J by 4 bases, with 21 bases left in between. The germline V gene encodes CDR1 DFQATT and CDR2 SNEGSKA (reference sequence). The DNA of the CDR3 is TGCAGTGCTAGAGACCTAAACAGGGTAGAATTATTCTATGGCTACACCTTC. Translated: CSARDLNRVELFYGYTF.

The chain couples TRBV20-1 to TRBJ2-5, with D maybe TRBD2 (5 bases). CDR3 length: 15 residues. CDR1 and CDR2 (germline): DFQATT, SNEGSKA (reference sequence). Deletions cut 6 bases from V and 5 bases from J, with 22 bases between. The CDR3 DNA reads as TGCAGTGCCGCAGGAGGCCGGGGTGCCATCGAGACCCAGTACTTC. Translating gives CSAAGGRGAIETQYF.

This clonotype was counted between two and nine times. The rearrangement joins TRBV5-1 to TRBJ2-7; 7 positions agree with TRBD1. The CDR3 is 14 amino acids. Unmatched junction bases numbered 7, after V lost 4 bases and J lost 3 bases. Germline V gene lookup returns CDR1 SGHRS and CDR2 YFSETQ. CDR3 sequence: CASSMGWTGYEQYF. The CDR3 DNA reads TGCGCCAGCAGCATGGGCTGGACAGGCTACGAGCAGTACTTC.

This clonotype was found a few times. The rearrangement uses TRBV6-6 and TRBJ2-7, with D unresolved. Trimming cost V 0 bases and J 3 bases, with 9 bases left between them. Germline loops: CDR1 MNHNY, CDR2 SVGAGI (reference sequence). The CDR3 length is 14 residues. The CDR3 loop reads CASSYSTRVYEQYF. CDR3 coding DNA: TGTGCCAGCAGTTACTCGACACGAGTCTACGAGCAGTACTTC.

This chain joins TRBV5-5 and TRBJ2-7; TRBD2 matches at 11 bases. The CDR3 has 17 amino acids. J gave up 0 bases and V 3 bases, and 8 bases lay outside the gene matches. Per the germline V gene, CDR1 is SGHKS and CDR2 is YYEKEE (reference sequence). CDR3 residues: CASSSLAGGTSSYEQYF. DNA of the CDR3: TGTGCCAGCAGCTCTCTAGCGGGAGGAACCTCCTCCTACGAGCAGTACTTC.

This clonotype appeared many times. The chain has TRBV5-1 and TRBJ2-3, with 9 positions matching TRBD2. Trimming cost V 3 bases and J 3 bases; bases outside gene matches: 14. The germline V gene has CDR1 SGHRS and CDR2 YFSETQ. This CDR3 is 18 amino acids long. The CDR3 here is CASSSGLGASGKTDTQYF. CDR3 nucleotide sequence: TGCGCCAGCAGCTCCGGCCTGGGGGCTAGCGGGAAGACAGATACGCAGTATTTT.

This clonotype has ten or more counts. The rearrangement uses TRBV4-3 and TRBJ2-5; no clear D. Trimming shortened V by 0 bases and J by 4 bases, and 12 bases separated the two germline ends. The CDR3 extends over 15 amino acids. Per germline, CDR1 LGHNA and CDR2 YSLEER. For the CDR3, the DNA is TGCGCCAGCAGCCAAGATTTCATCTCGCGAGAGACCCAGTACTTC. It yields the protein CASSQDFISRETQYF.